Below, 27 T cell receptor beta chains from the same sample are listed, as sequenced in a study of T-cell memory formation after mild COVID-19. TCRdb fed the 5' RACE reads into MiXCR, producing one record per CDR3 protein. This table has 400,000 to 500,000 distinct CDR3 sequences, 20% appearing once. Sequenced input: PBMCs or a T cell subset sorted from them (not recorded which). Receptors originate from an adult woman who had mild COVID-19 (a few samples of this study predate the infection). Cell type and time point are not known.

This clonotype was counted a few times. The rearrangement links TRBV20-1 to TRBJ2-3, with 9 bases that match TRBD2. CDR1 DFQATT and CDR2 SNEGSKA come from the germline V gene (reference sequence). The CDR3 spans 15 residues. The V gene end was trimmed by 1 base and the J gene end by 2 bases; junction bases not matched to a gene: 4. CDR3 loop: CSARVRGRDTDTQYF. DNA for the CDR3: TGCAGTGCTAGAGTTCGCGGGAGGGACACAGATACGCAGTATTTT.

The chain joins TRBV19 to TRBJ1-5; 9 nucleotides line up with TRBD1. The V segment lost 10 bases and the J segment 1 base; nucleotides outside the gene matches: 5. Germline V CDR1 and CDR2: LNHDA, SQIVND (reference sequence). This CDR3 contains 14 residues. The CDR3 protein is CATRGTGSNQPQHF. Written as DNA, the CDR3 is TGTGCCACCAGGGGGACAGGGAGCAATCAGCCCCAGCATTTT.

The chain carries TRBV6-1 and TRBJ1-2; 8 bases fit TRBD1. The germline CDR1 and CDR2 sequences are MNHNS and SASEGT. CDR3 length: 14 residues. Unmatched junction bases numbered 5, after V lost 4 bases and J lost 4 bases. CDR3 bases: TGTGCCAGCAGTGGAGGGACAGGCGGCTATGGCTACACCTTC. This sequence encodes CASSGGTGGYGYTF.

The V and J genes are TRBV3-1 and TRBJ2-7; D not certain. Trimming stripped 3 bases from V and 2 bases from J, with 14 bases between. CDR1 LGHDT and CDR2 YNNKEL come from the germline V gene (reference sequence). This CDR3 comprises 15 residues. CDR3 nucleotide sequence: TGTGCCAGCAGCCACCCGGGCCAGCTAACCTACGAGCAGTACTTC. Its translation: CASSHPGQLTYEQYF.

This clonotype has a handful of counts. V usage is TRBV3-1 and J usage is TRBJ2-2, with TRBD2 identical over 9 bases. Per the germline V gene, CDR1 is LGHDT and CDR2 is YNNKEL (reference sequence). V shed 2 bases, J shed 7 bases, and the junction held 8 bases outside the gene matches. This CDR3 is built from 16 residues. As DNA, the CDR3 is TGTGCCAGCAGCCAAACCGCGGGGGGGCGGTTCGGGGAGCTGTTTTTT. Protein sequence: CASSQTAGGRFGELFF.

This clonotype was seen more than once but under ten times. The CDR3 region is CASSLGTSLLEQYF. The CDR3 nucleotides read TGTGCCAGCAGCTTGGGGACTAGCCTTCTCGAGCAGTACTTC. The chain combines TRBV5-6 with TRBJ2-7; 8 nucleotides line up with TRBD2. Germline CDR1 SGHDT, CDR2 YYEEEE. V gave up 0 bases and J gave up 6 bases; unmatched junction bases: 5. The CDR3 is 14 amino acids.

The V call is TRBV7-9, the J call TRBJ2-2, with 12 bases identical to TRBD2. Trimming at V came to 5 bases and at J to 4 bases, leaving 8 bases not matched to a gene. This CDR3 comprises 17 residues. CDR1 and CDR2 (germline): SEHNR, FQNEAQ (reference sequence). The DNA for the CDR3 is TGTGCCAGCAGCGGAGCTCGACTAGCGGGAGTCACCGGGGAGCTGTTTTTT. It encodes CASSGARLAGVTGELFF.

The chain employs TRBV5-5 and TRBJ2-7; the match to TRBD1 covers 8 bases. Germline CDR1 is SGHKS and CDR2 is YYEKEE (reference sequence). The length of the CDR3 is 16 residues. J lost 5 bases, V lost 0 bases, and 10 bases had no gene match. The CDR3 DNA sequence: TGTGCCAGCAGCTTGGGCTCCGGGACAGGTGGACACGAGCAGTACTTC. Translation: CASSLGSGTGGHEQYF.

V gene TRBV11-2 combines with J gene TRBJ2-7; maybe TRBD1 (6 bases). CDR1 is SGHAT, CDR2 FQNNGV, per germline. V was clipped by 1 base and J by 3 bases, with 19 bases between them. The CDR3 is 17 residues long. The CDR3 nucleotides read TGTGCCAGCAGCTTAGCCCTCTACACAGGGAACATCTACGAGCAGTACTTC. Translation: CASSLALYTGNIYEQYF.

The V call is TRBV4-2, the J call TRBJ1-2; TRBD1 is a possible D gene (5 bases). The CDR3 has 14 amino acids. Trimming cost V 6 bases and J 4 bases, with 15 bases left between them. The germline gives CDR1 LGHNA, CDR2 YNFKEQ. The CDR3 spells CASRDQGSGYGYTF. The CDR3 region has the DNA TGTGCCAGCAGAGACCAGGGAAGTGGCTATGGCTACACCTTC.

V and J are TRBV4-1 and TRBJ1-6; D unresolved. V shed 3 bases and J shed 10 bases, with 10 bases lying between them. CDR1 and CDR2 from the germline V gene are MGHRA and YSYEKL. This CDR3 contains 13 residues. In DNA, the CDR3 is TGCGCCAGCAGCCACGATACAGCGTCACCCCTCCACTTT. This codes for CASSHDTASPLHF.

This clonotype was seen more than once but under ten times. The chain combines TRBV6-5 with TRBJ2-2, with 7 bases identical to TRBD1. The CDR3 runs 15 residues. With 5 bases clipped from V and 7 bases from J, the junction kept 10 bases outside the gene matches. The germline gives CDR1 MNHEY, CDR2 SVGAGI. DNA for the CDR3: TGTGCCAGCAGTGACGCCGGGACAGTAGGCGGGGAGCTGTTTTTT. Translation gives CASSDAGTVGGELFF.

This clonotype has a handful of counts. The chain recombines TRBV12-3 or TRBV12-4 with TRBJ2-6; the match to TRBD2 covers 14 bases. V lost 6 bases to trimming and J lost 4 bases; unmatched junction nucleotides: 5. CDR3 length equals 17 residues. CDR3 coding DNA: TGTGCCAGCAGCATGACTAGCGGGAGGGCAGGGGCCAACGTCCTGACTTTC. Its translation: CASSMTSGRAGANVLTF.

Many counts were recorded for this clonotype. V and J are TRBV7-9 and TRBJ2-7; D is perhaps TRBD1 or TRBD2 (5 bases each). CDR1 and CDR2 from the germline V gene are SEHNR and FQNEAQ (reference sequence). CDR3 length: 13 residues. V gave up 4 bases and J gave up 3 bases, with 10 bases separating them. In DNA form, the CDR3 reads TGTGCCAGCAGCTGGGACCCCGACTACGAGCAGTACTTC. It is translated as CASSWDPDYEQYF.

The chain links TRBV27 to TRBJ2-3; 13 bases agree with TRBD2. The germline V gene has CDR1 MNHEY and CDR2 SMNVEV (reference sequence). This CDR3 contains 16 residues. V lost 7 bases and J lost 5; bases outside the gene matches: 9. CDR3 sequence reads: CASTHRTSGSQDTQYF. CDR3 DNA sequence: TGTGCCAGCACCCACCGGACTAGCGGGAGTCAAGATACGCAGTATTTT.

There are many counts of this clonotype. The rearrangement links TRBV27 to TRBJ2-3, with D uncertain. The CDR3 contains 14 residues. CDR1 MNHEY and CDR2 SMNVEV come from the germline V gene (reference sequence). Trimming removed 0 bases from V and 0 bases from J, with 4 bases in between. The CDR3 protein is CASSLSLSTDTQYF. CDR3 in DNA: TGTGCCAGCAGTTTATCGCTAAGCACAGATACGCAGTATTTT.

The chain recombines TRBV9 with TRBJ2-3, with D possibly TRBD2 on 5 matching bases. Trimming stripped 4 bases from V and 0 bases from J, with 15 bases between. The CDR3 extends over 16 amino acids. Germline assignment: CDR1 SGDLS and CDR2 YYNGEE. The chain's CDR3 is CASSTEGFPSTDTQYF. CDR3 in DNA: TGTGCCAGCAGCACCGAGGGTTTCCCCAGCACAGATACGCAGTATTTT.

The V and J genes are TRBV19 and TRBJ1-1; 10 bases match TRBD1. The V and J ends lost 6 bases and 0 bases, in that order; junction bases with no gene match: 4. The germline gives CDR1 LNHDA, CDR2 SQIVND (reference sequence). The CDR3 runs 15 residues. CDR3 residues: CASRTGGWLNTEAFF. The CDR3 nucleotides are TGTGCCAGTAGGACAGGGGGCTGGTTGAACACTGAAGCTTTCTTT.

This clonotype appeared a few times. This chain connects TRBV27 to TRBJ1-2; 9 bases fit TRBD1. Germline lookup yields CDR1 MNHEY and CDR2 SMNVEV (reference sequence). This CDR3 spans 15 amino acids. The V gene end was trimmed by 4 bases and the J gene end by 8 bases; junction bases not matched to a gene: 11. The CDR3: CASSSGQGAYSGYTF. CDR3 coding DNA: TGTGCCAGCAGTTCGGGACAGGGCGCCTATTCCGGCTACACCTTC.

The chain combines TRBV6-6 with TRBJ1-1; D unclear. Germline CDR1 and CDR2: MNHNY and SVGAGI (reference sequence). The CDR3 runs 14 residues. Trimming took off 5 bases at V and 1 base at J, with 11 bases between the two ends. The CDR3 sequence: CASSASYSNTEAFF. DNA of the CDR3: TGTGCCAGCAGTGCCAGTTACTCGAACACTGAAGCTTTCTTT.

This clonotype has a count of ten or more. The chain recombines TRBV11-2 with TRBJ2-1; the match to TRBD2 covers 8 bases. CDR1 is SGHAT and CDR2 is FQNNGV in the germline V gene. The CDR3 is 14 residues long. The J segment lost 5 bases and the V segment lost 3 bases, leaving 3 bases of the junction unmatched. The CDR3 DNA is TGTGCCAGCAGCTTGGGACTAGGGAACAATGAGCAGTTCTTC. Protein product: CASSLGLGNNEQFF.

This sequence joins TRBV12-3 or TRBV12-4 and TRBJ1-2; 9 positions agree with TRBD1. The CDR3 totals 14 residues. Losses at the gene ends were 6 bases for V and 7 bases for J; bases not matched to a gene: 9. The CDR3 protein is CASRQPGQGIGYTF. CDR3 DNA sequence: TGTGCCAGCAGGCAACCGGGACAGGGAATTGGCTACACCTTC.

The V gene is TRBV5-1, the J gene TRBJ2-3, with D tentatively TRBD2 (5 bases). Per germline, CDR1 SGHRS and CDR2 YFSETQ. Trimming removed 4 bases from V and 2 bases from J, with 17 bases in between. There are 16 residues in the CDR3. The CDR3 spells CASSAGLSGHTDTQYF. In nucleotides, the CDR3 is TGCGCCAGCAGCGCCGGACTCTCCGGGCACACAGATACGCAGTATTTT.

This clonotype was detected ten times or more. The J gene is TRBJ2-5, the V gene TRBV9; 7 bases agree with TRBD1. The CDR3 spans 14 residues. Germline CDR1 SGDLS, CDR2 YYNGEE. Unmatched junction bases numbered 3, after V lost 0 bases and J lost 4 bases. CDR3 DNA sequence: TGTGCCAGCAGCGTAGGGTCAGGGGGAGAGACCCAGTACTTC. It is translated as CASSVGSGGETQYF.

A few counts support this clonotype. CDR3 sequence: CASSLAVRGAPTGELFF. The CDR3 DNA reads TGTGCCAGCAGCTTAGCGGTGCGGGGGGCACCCACCGGGGAGCTGTTTTTT. This chain joins TRBV7-9 and TRBJ2-2; 8 positions agree with TRBD2. Germline CDR1 reads SEHNR; CDR2 reads FQNEAQ (reference sequence). The V gene end was trimmed by 0 bases and the J gene end by 4 bases; junction bases not matched to a gene: 7. This CDR3 comprises 17 residues. Drawing the rest from reference TRBV7-9 and TRBJ2-2, the complete variable domain is DTGVSQNPRHKITKRGQNVTFRCDPISEHNRLYWYRQTLGQGPEFLTYFQNEAQLEKSRLLSDRFSAERPKGSFSTLEIQRTEQGDSAMYLCASSLAVRGAPTGELFFGEGSRLTVL.

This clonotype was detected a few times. The CDR3 bases are TGCAGTGCTAGAGCCGCAGGACTGTCCCCCTACGAGCAGTACTTC. As protein: CSARAAGLSPYEQYF. V and J are TRBV20-1 and TRBJ2-7; TRBD2 might be the D (5 bases). Looked up from germline, CDR1 is DFQATT and CDR2 is SNEGSKA (reference sequence). V was trimmed by 1 base and J by 2 bases, leaving 15 bases between them. The length of the CDR3 is 15 residues.

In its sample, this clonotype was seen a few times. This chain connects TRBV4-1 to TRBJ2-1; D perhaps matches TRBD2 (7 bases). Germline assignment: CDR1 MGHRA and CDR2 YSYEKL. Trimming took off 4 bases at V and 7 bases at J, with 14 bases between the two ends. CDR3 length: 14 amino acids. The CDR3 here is CASSRRGGPNEQFF. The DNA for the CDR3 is TGCGCCAGCAGCCGGAGGGGGGGGCCTAATGAGCAGTTCTTC.